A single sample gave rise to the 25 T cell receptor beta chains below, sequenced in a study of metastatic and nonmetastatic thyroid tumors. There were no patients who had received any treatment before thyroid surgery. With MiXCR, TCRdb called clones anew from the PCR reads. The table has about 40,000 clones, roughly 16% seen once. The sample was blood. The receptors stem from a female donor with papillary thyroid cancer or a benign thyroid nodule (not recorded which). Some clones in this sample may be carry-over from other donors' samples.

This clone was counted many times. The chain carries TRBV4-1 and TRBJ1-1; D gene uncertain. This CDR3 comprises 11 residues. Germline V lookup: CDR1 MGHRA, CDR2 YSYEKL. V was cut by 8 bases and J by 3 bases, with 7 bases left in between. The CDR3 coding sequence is TGCGCCAGCCGCCGGGACACTGAAGCTTTCTTT. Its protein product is CASRRDTEAFF.

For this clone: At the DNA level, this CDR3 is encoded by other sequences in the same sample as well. The CDR3 loop is CSASTTGGDYGYTF. CDR3 coding DNA: TGCAGTGCTAGTACAACAGGGGGTGACTATGGCTACACCTTC. The chain has TRBV20-1 and TRBJ1-2; 8 nucleotides match TRBD1. V was clipped by 3 bases and J by 3 bases; unmatched bases: 6. Germline loops: CDR1 DFQATT, CDR2 SNEGSKA (reference sequence). The CDR3 runs to 14 residues.

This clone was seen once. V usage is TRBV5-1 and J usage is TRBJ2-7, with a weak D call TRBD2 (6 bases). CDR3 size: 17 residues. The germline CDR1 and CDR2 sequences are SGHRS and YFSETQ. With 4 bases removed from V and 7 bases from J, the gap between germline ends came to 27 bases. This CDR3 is CASSVLGAVGLYNEQYF. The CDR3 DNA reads TGCGCCAGCAGCGTCCTGGGAGCGGTAGGACTATACAATGAGCAGTACTTC. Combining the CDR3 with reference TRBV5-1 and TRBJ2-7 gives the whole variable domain KAGVTQTPRYLIKTRGQQVTLSCSPISGHRSVSWYQQTPGQGLQFLFEYFSETQRNKGNFPGRFSGRQFSNSRSEMNVSTLELGDSALYLCASSVLGAVGLYNEQYFGPGTRLTVT.

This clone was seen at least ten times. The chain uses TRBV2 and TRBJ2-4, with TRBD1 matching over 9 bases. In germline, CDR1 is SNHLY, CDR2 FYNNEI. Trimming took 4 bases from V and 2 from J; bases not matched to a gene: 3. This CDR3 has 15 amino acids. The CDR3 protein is CASSVGQGTKNIQYF. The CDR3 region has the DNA TGTGCCAGCAGTGTCGGACAGGGGACCAAAAACATTCAGTACTTC.

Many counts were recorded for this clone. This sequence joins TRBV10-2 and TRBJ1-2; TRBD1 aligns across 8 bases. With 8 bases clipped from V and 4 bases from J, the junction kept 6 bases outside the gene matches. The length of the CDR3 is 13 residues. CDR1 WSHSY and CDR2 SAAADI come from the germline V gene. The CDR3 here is CASAGQEIYGYTF. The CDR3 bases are TGCGCCAGCGCGGGACAGGAGATCTATGGCTACACCTTC.

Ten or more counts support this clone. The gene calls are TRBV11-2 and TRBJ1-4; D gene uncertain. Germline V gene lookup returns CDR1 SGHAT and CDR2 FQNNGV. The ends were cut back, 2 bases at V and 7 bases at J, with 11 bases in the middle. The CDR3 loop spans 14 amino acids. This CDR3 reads CASSLTRGSEKLFF. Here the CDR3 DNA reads TGTGCCAGCAGCTTAACCCGGGGTAGTGAAAAACTGTTTTTT.

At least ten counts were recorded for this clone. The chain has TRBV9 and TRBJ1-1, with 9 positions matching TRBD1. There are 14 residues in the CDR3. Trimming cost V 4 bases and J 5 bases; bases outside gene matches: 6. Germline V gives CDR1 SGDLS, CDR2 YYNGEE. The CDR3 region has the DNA TGTGCCAGCAGCACTGACAGGGGGGAAACTGAAGCTTTCTTT. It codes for CASSTDRGETEAFF.

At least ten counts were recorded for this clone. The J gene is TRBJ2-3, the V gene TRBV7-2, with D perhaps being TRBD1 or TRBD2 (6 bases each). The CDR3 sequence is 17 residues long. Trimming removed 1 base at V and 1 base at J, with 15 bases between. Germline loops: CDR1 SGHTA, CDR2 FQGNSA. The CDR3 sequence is CASSLVGGAGGTDTQYF. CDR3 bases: TGTGCCAGCAGCTTAGTGGGGGGCGCCGGAGGCACAGATACGCAGTATTTT.

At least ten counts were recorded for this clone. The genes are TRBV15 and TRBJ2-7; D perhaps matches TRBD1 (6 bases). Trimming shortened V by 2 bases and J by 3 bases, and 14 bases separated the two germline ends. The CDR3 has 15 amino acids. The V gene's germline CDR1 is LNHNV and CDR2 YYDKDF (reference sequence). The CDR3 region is CATSRNTGSSYEQYF. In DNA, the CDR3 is TGTGCCACCAGCAGAAATACAGGGTCCAGCTACGAGCAGTACTTC.

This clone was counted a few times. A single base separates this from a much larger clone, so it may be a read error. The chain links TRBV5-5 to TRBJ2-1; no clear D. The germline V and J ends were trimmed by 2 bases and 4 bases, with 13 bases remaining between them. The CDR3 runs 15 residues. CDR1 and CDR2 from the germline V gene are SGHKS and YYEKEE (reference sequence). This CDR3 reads CASSLESHGYNEQFF. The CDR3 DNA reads TGTGCCAGCAGCTTAGAATCCCATGGTTACAATGAGCAGTTCTTC.

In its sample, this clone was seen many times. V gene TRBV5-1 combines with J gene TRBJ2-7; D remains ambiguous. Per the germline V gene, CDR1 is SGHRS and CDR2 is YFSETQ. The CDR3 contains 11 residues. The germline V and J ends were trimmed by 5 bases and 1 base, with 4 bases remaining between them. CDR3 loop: CASRASYEQYF. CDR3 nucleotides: TGCGCCAGCAGGGCTTCCTACGAGCAGTACTTC.

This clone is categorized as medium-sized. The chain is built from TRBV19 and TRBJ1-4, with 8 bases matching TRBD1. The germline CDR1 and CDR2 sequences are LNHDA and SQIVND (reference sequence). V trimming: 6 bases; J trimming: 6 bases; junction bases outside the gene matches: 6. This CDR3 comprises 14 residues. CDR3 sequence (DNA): TGTGCCAGTAGCTACAGGGGGGAGGATGAAAAACTGTTTTTT. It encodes CASSYRGEDEKLFF.

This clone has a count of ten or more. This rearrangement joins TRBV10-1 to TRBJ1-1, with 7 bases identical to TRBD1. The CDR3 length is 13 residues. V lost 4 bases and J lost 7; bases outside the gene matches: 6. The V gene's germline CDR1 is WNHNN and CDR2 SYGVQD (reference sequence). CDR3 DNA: TGCGCCAGCAGTGGTAAGGGGGCGGATGAAGCTTTCTTT. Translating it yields CASSGKGADEAFF.

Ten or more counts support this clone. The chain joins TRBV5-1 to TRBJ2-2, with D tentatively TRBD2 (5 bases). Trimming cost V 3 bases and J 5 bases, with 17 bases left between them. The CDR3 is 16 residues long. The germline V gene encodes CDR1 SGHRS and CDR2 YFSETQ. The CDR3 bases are TGCGCCAGCAGCTCCCCGACCCGGAGGAGGACCGGGGAGCTGTTTTTT. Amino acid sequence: CASSSPTRRRTGELFF.

The CDR3 bases are TGTGCCAGCAGCTTTACGGCGGGGCCGGGAGATACGCAGTATTTT. As protein: CASSFTAGPGDTQYF. The V call is TRBV11-2, the J call TRBJ2-3; TRBD2 is a possible D gene (6 bases). CDR3 size: 15 residues. Germline CDR1 SGHAT, CDR2 FQNNGV. The ends were cut back, 3 bases at V and 5 bases at J, with 15 bases in the middle.

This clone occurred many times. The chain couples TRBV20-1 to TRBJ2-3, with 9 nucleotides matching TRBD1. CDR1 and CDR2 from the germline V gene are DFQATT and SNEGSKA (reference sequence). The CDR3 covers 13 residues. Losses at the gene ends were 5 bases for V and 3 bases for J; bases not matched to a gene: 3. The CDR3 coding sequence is TGCAGTGCTCCGGACAGGGGAACAGATACGCAGTATTTT. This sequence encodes CSAPDRGTDTQYF.

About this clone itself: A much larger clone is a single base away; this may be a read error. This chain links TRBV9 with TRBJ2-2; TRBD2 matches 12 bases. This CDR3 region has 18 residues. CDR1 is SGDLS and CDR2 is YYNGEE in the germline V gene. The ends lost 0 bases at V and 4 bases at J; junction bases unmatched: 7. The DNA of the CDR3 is TGTGCCAGCAGCGTAGACCTAGCGGGAGGGACTGTCACCGGGGAGCTGTTTTTT. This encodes CASSVDLAGGTVTGELFF.

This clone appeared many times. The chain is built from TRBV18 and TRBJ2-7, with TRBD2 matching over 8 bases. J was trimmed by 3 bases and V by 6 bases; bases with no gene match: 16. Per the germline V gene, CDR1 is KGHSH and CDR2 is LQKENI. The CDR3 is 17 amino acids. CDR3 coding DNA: TGTGCCAGCTCGCGGGGGGCAGGTCGATTGGAATTCTACGAGCAGTACTTC. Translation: CASSRGAGRLEFYEQYF.

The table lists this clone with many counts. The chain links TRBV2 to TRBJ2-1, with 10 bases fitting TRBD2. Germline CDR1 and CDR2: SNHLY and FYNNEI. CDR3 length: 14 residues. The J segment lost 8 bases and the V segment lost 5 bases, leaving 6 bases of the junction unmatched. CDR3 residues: CASSSLAGVDEQFF. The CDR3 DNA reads TGTGCCAGCAGTTCCCTAGCGGGAGTGGATGAGCAGTTCTTC. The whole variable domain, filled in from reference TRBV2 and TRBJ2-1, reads EPEVTQTPSHQVTQMGQEVILRCVPISNHLYFYWYRQILGQKVEFLVSFYNNEISEKSEIFDDQFSVERPDGSNFTLKIRSTKLEDSAMYFCASSSLAGVDEQFFGPGTRLTVL.

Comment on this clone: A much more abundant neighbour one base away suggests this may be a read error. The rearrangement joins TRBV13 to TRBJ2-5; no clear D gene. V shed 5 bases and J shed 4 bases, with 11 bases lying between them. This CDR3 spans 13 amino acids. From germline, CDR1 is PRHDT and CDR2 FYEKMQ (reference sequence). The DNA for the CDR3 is TGTGCCAGCAGCGCACAGAGTGGAGAGACCCAGTACTTC. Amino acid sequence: CASSAQSGETQYF.

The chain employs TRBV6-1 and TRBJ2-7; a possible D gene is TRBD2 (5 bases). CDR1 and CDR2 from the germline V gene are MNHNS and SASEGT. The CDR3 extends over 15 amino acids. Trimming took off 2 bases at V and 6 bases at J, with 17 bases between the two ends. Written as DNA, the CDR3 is TGTGCCAGCAGTGAACGGGATCCTAGAGGCCCCGAGCAGTACTTC. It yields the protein CASSERDPRGPEQYF.

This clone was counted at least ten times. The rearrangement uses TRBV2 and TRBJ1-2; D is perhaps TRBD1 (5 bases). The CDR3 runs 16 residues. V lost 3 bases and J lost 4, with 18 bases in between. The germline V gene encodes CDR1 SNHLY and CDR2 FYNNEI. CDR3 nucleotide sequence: TGTGCCAGCAGTGATGGTGGGGGTCGATCGTTCTATGGCTACACCTTC. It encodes CASSDGGGRSFYGYTF.

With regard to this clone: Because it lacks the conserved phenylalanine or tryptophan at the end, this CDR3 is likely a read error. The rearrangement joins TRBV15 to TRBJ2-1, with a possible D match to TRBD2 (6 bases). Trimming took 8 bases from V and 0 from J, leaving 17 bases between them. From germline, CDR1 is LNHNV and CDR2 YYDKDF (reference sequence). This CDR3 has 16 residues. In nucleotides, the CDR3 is TGTGCCACCGCGTGGGCTAGCGCATCCTCCTACAATGAGCAGTTCCTC. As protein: CATAWASASSYNEQFL.

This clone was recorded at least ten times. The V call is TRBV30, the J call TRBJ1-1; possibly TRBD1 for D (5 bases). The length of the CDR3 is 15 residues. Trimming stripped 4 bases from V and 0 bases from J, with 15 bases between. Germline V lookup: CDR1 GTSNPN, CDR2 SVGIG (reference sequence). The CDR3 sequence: CAWIRDGRMNTEAFF. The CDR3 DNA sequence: TGTGCCTGGATTAGGGACGGCCGCATGAACACTGAAGCTTTCTTT.

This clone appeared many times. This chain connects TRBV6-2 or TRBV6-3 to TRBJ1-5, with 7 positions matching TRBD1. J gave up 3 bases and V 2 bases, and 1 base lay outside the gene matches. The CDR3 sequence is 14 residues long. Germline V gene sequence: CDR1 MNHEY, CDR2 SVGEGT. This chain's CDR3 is CASSYGTDNQPQHF. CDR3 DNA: TGTGCCAGCAGTTACGGGACAGACAATCAGCCCCAGCATTTT.